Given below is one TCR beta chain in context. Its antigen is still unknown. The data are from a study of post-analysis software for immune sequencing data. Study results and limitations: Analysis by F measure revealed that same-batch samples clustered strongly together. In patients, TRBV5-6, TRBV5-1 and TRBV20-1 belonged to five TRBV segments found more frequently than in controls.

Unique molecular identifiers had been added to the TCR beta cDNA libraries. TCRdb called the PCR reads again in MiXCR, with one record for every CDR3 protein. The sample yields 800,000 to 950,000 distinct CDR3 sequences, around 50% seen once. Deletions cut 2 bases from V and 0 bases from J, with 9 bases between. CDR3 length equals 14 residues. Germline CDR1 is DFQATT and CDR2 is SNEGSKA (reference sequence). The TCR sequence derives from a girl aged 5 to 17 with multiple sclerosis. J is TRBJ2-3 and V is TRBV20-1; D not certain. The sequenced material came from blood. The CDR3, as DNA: TGCAGTGCTAGAAAGGCGGCGAGCACAGATACGCAGTATTTT. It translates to CSARKAASTDTQYF.